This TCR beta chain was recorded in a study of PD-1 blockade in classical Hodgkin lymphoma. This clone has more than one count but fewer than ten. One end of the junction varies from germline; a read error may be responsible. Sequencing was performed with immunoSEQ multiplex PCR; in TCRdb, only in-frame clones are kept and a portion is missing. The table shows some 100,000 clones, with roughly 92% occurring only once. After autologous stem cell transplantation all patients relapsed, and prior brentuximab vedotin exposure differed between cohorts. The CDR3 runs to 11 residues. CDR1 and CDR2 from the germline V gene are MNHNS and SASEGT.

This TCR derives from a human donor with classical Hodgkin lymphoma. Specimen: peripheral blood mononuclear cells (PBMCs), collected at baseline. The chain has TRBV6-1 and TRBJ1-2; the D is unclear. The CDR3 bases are TGCTCTACCGGGTCCTCGGGCGGCTACACCTTC. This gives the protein CSTGSSGGYTF.